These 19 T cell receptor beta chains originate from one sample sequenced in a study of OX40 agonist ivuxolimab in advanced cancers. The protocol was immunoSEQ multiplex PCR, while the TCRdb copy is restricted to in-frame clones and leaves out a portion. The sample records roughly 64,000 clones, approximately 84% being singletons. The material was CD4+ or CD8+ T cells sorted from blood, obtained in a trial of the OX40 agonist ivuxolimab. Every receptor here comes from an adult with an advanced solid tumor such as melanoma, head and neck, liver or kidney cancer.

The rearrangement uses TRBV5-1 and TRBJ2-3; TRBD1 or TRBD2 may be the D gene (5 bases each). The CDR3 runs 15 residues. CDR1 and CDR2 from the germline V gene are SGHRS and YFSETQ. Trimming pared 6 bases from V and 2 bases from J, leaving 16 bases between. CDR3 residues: CASTPGDGITDTQYF. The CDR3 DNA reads TGCGCCAGCACACCTGGGGACGGTATCACAGATACGCAGTATTTT.

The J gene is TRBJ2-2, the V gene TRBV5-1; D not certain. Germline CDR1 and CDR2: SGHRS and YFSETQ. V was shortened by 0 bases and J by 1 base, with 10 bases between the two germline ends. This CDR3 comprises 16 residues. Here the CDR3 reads CASSLAVGLNTGELFF. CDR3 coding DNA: TGCGCCAGCAGCTTGGCAGTGGGTCTGAACACCGGGGAGCTGTTTTTT.

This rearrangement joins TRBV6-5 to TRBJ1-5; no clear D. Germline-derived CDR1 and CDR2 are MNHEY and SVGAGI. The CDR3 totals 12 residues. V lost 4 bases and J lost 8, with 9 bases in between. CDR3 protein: CASSSTLEPQHF. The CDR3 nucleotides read TGTGCCAGCAGTTCCACGTTGGAGCCCCAGCATTTT.

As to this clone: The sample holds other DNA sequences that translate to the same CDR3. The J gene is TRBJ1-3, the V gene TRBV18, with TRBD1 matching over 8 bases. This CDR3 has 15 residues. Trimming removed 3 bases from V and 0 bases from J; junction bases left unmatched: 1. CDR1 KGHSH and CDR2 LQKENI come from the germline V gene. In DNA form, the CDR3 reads TGTGCCAGCTCACCTGGACAGGGCTCTGGAAACACCATATATTTT. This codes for CASSPGQGSGNTIYF.

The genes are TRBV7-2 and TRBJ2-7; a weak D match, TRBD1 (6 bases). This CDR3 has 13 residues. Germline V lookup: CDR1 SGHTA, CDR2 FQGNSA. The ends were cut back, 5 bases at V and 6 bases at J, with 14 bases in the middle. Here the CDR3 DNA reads TGTGCCAGCAGCCATGGACAGTCGGGCGAGCAGTACTTC. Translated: CASSHGQSGEQYF.

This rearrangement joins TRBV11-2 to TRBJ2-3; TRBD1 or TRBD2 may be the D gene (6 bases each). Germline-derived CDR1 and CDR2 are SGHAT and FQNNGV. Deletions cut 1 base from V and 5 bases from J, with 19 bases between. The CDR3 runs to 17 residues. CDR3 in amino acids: CASSLGSGAGARDTQYF. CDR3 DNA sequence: TGTGCCAGCAGCTTAGGATCGGGGGCGGGCGCGAGAGATACGCAGTATTTT.

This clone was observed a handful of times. The DNA of the CDR3 is TGTGCCTGGAGGATGAACACTGAAGCTTTCTTT. Its protein is CAWRMNTEAFF. The genes are TRBV30 and TRBJ1-1; D remains ambiguous. The CDR3 sequence is 11 residues long. The germline V and J ends were trimmed by 3 bases and 0 bases, with 2 bases remaining between them. Looked up from germline, CDR1 is GTSNPN and CDR2 is SVGIG (reference sequence).

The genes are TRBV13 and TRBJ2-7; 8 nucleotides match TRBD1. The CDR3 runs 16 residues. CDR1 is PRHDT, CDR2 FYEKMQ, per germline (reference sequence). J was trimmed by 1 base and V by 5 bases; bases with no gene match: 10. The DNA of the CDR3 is TGTGCCAGCAGCAGAACCGGGACAGGAGCTTCCTACGAGCAGTACTTC. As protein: CASSRTGTGASYEQYF.

The CDR3 sequence: CASSFTPPGQRRTGELFF. The CDR3 DNA sequence: TGTGCCAGCAGCTTCACTCCCCCGGGACAACGACGGACCGGGGAGCTGTTTTTT. This chain connects TRBV5-5 to TRBJ2-2; TRBD1 might be the D (6 bases). The CDR3 runs 18 residues. Trimming removed 2 bases from V and 5 bases from J, with 22 bases in between. Germline loops: CDR1 SGHKS, CDR2 YYEKEE (reference sequence).

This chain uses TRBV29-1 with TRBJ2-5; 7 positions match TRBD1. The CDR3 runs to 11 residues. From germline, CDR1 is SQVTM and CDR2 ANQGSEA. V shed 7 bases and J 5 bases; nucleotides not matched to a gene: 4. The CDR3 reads CSGTGGETQYF. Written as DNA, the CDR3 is TGCAGCGGGACAGGTGGGGAGACCCAGTACTTC.

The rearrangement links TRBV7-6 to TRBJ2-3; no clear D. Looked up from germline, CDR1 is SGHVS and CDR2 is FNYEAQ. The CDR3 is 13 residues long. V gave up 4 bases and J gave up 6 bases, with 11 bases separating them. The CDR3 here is CASSSGPLDTQYF. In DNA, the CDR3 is TGTGCCAGCAGCTCAGGACCGCTTGATACGCAGTATTTT.

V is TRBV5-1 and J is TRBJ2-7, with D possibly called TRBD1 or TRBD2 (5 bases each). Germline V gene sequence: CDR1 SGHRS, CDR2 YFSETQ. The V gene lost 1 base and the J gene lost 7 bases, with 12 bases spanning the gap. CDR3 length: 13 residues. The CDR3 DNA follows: TGCGCCAGCAGCTTGAAGGTGGGGGTGGAGCAGTACTTC. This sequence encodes CASSLKVGVEQYF. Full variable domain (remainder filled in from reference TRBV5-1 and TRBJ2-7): KAGVTQTPRYLIKTRGQQVTLSCSPISGHRSVSWYQQTPGQGLQFLFEYFSETQRNKGNFPGRFSGRQFSNSRSEMNVSTLELGDSALYLCASSLKVGVEQYFGPGTRLTVT.

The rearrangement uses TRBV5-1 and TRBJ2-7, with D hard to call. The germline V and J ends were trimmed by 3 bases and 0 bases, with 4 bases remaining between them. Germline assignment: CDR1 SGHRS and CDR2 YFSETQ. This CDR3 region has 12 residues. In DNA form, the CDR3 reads TGCGCCAGCAGCTCGAGCTCCTACGAGCAGTACTTC. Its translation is CASSSSSYEQYF.

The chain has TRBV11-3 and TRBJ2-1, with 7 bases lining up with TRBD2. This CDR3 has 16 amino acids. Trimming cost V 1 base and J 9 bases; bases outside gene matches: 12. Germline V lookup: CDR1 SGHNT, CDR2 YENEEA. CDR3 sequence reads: CASSLVSGGRFIEQFF. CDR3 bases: TGTGCCAGCAGCTTAGTTTCGGGGGGTAGGTTTATTGAGCAGTTCTTC. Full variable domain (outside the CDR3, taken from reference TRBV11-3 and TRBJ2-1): EAGVVQSPRYKIIEKKQPVAFWCNPISGHNTLYWYLQNLGQGPELLIRYENEEAVDDSQLPKDRFSAERLKGVDSTLKIQPAELGDSAVYLCASSLVSGGRFIEQFFGPGTRLTVL.

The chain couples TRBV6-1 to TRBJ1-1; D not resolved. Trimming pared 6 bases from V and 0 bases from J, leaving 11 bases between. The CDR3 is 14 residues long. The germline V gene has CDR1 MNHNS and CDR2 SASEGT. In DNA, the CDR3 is TGTGCCAGCAGGGTGGGGATCATGAACACTGAAGCTTTCTTT. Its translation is CASRVGIMNTEAFF.

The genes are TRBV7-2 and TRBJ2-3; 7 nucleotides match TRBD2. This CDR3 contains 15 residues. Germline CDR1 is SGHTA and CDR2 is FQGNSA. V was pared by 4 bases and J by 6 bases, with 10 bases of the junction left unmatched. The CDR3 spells CASSWAGDPHDTQYF. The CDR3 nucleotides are TGTGCCAGCAGCTGGGCGGGGGACCCACACGATACGCAGTATTTT.

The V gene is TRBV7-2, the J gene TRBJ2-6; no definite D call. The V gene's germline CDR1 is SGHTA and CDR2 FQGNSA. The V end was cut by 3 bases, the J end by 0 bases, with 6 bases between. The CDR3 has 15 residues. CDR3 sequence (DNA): TGTGCCAGCAGCTTTGGCAACTCTGGGGCCAACGTCCTGACTTTC. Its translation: CASSFGNSGANVLTF.

The CDR3 sequence is CASSPKGDTGELFF. The CDR3 DNA reads TGTGCCAGCAGCCCTAAGGGGGACACCGGGGAGCTGTTTTTT. This chain uses TRBV7-7 with TRBJ2-2; the D gene is possibly TRBD1 (6 bases). Germline-derived CDR1 and CDR2 are SSHAT and FNYEAQ (reference sequence). V was trimmed by 5 bases and J by 3 bases, leaving 10 bases between them. There are 14 residues in the CDR3.

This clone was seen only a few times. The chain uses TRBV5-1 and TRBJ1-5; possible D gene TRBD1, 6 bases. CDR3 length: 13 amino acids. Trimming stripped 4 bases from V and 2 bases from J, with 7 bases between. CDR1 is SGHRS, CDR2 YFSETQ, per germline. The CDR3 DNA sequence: TGCGCCAGCAGCCGGACAGGCAATCAGCCCCAGCATTTT. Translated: CASSRTGNQPQHF.